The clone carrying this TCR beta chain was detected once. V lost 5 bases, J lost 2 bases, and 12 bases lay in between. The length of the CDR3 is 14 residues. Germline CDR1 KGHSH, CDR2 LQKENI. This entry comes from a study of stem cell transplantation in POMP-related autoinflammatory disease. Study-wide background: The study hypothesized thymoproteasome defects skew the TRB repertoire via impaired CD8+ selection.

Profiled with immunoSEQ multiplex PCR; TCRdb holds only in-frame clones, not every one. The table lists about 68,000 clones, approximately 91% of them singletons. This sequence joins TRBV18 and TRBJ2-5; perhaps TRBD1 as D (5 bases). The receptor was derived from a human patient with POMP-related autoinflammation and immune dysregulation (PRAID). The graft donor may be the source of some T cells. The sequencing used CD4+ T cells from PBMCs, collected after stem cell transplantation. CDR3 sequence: CASSFSGMQETQYF. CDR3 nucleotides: TGTGCCAGCTCATTCTCAGGGATGCAAGAGACCCAGTACTTC.